The rows below give T cell receptor beta chains drawn from one sample of a study of regulatory T cells in long-lasting Graves disease. One entry per CDR3 protein, called by TCRdb with MiXCR from the multiplex PCR reads. The data show around 450,000 distinct CDR3 sequences, with roughly 21% seen just once and roughly 7.7% held by the top ten. The input for sequencing was peripheral blood mononuclear cells (PBMCs), taken when the disease was refractory, from a patient treated with antithyroid drugs. These receptors all come from a female donor with Graves disease. The CDR3 runs from the conserved cysteine through the conserved F or W. Each record gives: clone size, V gene, J gene, D gene, CDR3 protein, CDR3 DNA. A D gene is named only where the DNA matches it firmly. Where a row states a size, it is once, few, many or the class of an expanded clone; other rows omit it.

NA	TRBV29-1	TRBJ1-1	NA	CSVEEGPRGNTEAFF	TGCAGCGTTGAAGAAGGACCGCGCGGGAACACTGAAGCTTTCTTT
many	TRBV28	TRBJ2-5	TRBD1	CASSQPGQHQETQYF	TGTGCCAGCAGTCAACCGGGACAGCACCAAGAGACCCAGTACTTC
few	TRBV5-1	TRBJ1-5	TRBD1	CASSAGTGVNQPQHF	TGCGCCAGCAGCGCCGGGACAGGGGTAAATCAGCCCCAGCATTTT
NA	TRBV19	TRBJ2-3	NA	CASSITTGRADTQYF	TGTGCCAGTAGTATCACGACAGGACGGGCAGATACGCAGTATTTT
NA	TRBV5-4	TRBJ2-3	TRBD2	CASSSLAGGILGTDTQYF	TGTGCCAGCAGCTCATTAGCGGGGGGTATATTGGGCACAGATACGCAGTATTTT
many	TRBV5-1	TRBJ2-4	TRBD2	CASNLAGGPIQYF	TGCGCCAGCAATCTCGCGGGGGGACCCATTCAGTACTTC
NA	TRBV7-2	TRBJ1-6	NA	CASSSSPMSSYNSPLHF	TGTGCCAGCAGCTCCTCCCCTATGAGCTCCTATAATTCACCCCTCCACTTT
many	TRBV28	TRBJ2-7	NA	CASSSGGRETYF	TGTGCCAGCAGCTCCGGTGGCAGGGAGACGTACTTC
few	TRBV28	TRBJ2-1	TRBD2	CASSFWASGGSAGFNEQFF	TGTGCCAGCAGTTTTTGGGCTAGCGGGGGCTCTGCTGGGTTCAATGAGCAGTTCTTC
many	TRBV29-1	TRBJ1-1	NA	CSVERQGNTEAFF	TGCAGCGTTGAAAGGCAGGGCAACACTGAAGCTTTCTTT